This T cell receptor beta chain was sequenced in a study of T cell repertoires in cytomegalovirus infection. Study-level information: Indications came from public TCR beta signatures; they pointed to CMV infection and to a matching HLA type.

This clonotype was found a few times. Its specificity is unknown. One entry per CDR3 protein, called by TCRdb with MiXCR from the reads. The sample consists of 250,000 to 350,000 distinct CDR3 sequences, roughly 24% of them appearing once. The CDR3 loop spans 19 amino acids. Looked up from germline, CDR1 is MDHEN and CDR2 is SYDVKM. V dropped 2 bases and J dropped 1; count of bases not matched to a gene: 15. Study-wide results and caveats: Identification of carriers of CMV plus the relevant HLA was performed using cumulative public TCR beta family frequency. Ex vivo, HLA-C-restricted CMV-specific TCR beta clonotypes prevailed over the rest of the response.

This receptor was taken from a human donor in good health (CMV status not recorded). Some clones in this sample may be carry-over from other donors' samples. The chain uses TRBV28 and TRBJ2-3; 7 nucleotides line up with TRBD2. The specimen was PBMCs. The CDR3 sequence: CASSLVRMGGTRGTDTQYF. For the CDR3, the DNA is TGTGCCAGCAGTTTAGTACGGATGGGGGGGACCCGGGGCACAGATACGCAGTATTTT.